This T cell receptor (beta chain) was retrieved from a study of cytomegalovirus exposure and HLA in healthy donors. Researchers ran the PCR with 60 Vbeta and 13 Jbeta primers. Assay used: immunoSEQ multiplex PCR; TCRdb lists only in-frame clones, some missing. The sample data list roughly 200,000 clones. General study findings and limits: In an earlier analysis, most TCR beta V segments were productive about 87% or about 30% of the time. There were reportedly fewer N-insertions in an Asian-associated ancestry cluster than the approximately 670-donor mean, in a later analysis. Apart from CMV serostatus, no immune exposure information was available.

V was pared by 5 bases and J by 2 bases, with 19 bases between. The CDR3 contains 16 residues. The germline V gene encodes CDR1 SGHVS and CDR2 FQNEAQ. Regarding this clone: Its antigen remains unidentified.

The sample consisted of PBMCs. The chain combines TRBV7-8 with TRBJ2-7, with a weak D call TRBD1 (6 bases). The receptor's source is a girl between 2 and 10 years old in good health and CMV-seropositive. CDR3 in amino acids: CASSLAPLGGAYEQYF. CDR3 bases: TGTGCCAGCAGCCTGGCCCCCCTAGGGGGTGCCTACGAGCAGTACTTC.